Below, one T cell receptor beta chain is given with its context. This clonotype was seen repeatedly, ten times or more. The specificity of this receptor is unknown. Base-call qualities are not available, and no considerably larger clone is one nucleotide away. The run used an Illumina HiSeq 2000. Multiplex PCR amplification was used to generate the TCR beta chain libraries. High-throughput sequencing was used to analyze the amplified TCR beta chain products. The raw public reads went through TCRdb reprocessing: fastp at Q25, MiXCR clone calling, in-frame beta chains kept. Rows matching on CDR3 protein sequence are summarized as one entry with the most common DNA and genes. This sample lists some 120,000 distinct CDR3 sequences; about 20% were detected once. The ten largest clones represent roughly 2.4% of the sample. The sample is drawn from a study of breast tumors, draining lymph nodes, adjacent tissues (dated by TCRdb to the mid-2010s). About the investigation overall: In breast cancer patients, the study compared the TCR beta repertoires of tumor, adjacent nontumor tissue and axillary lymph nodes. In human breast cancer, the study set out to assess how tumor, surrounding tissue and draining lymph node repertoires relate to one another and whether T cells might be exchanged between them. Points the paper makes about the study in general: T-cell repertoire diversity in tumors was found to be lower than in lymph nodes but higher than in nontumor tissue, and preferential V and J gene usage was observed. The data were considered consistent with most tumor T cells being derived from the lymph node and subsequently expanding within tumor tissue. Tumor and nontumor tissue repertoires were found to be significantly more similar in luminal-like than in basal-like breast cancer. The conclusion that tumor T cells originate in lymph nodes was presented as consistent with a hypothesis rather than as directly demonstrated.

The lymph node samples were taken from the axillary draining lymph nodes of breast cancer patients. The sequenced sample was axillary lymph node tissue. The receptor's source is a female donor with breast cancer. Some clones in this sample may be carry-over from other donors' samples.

In nucleotides, the sequence is TGTGCTAGTGTGCACGGACCCCCAGGGGGGCAGTTCTTC. This sequence encodes CASVHGPPGGQFF. The rearranged chain carries TRBV12-5 and TRBJ2-1; a stretch of 7 junction bases matches TRBD1. The CDR3 starts with the cysteine, ends with the phenylalanine, and has 13 residues. The DNA shown is the 39-base CDR3, in frame from base 1. In the germline V gene, CDR1 corresponds to LGHNT and CDR2 to FRNRAP. Unmatched junction bases come to 12, with V trimmed by 7 bases and J by 12 bases.